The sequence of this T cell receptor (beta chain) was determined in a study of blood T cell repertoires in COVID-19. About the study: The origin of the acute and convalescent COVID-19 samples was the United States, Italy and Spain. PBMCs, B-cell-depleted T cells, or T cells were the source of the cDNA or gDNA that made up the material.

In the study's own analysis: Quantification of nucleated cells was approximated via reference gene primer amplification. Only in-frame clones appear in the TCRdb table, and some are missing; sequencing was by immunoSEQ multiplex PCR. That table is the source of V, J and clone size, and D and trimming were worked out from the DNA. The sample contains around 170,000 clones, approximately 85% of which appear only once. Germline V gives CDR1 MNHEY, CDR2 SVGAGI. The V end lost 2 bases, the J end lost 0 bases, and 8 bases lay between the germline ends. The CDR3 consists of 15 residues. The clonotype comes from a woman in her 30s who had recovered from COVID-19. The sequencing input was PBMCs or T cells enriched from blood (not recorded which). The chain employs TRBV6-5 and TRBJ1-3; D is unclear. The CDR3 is CASSYDTSSGNTIYF. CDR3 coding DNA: TGTGCCAGCAGTTACGACACGAGCTCTGGAAACACCATATATTTT.